The rows below give T cell receptor beta chains drawn from one sample of a study of cytomegalovirus exposure and HLA in healthy donors. Generated by immunoSEQ multiplex PCR, the TCRdb table keeps only in-frame clones and is missing some. The profile shows some 54,000 clones, about 73% of them singletons. The specimen was PBMCs. The receptors were sampled from a man aged 18-30 years in good health and CMV-seronegative. Each CDR3 is given with its conserved first and last residue. Each record gives: clone size, V gene, CDR3 protein. Clone size is not always given. Where it is, it says once, few, many or a class for expanded clones.

clone size: -; V gene: TRBV28; CDR3 protein: CASTVGTSRNEQFF
clone size: -; V gene: TRBV28; CDR3 protein: CASIKGVSYEQYF
clone size: -; V gene: TRBV30; CDR3 protein: CAWTEGGLRREKLFF
clone size: -; V gene: TRBV10-3; CDR3 protein: CAISRGPPFTDTQYF
clone size: -; V gene: TRBV10-3; CDR3 protein: CAITQGLNTEAFF
clone size: -; V gene: TRBV27; CDR3 protein: CASSQTGPNGYGYTF
clone size: -; V gene: TRBV6-1; CDR3 protein: CASSERALAKNIQYF
clone size: -; V gene: TRBV10-1; CDR3 protein: CASSDSLAPTDTQYF
clone size: -; V gene: TRBV6-6; CDR3 protein: CASHLSQEVGYGYTF
clone size: once; V gene: TRBV6-5; CDR3 protein: CASSYSWSGSGNTIYF
clone size: -; V gene: TRBV9; CDR3 protein: CASSGGGDDRPQHF
clone size: once; V gene: TRBV5-4; CDR3 protein: CASSLLGQSYEQYF
clone size: -; V gene: TRBV30; CDR3 protein: CAWSSGVSTGELFF
clone size: -; V gene: TRBV2; CDR3 protein: CASSFEDSPLHF
clone size: -; V gene: TRBV18; CDR3 protein: CASDPAGQGGQYF
clone size: few; V gene: TRBV6-5; CDR3 protein: CASSLGTTGITEAFF
clone size: -; V gene: TRBV6-1; CDR3 protein: CASTPGGYTEAFF
clone size: few; V gene: TRBV6-5; CDR3 protein: CASRFAGNTEAFF
clone size: few; V gene: TRBV21-1; CDR3 protein: CASSLYEQYF
clone size: -; V gene: TRBV29-1; CDR3 protein: CSVEVGTSGSTDTQYF
clone size: -; V gene: TRBV30; CDR3 protein: CAWSPLAGGPQETQYF
clone size: -; V gene: TRBV30; CDR3 protein: CAWYNGGSSYEQYF
clone size: -; V gene: TRBV5-1; CDR3 protein: CASSPDRERYGYTF
clone size: once; V gene: TRBV6-4; CDR3 protein: CASRAPGTSGSGPHEQYF
clone size: -; V gene: TRBV9; CDR3 protein: CASSVEQGYTEAFF
clone size: -; V gene: TRBV27; CDR3 protein: CASSFIRGSGYTF
clone size: -; V gene: TRBV7-3; CDR3 protein: CASSLEGAGYGYTF
clone size: -; V gene: TRBV6-5; CDR3 protein: CASSYNSPVGQPQHF
clone size: few; V gene: TRBV29-1; CDR3 protein: CSVSERQGTNTEAFF
clone size: -; V gene: TRBV6-6; CDR3 protein: CASRTYRDVEGKLFF
clone size: once; V gene: TRBV9; CDR3 protein: CASSGTAGGKQYF
clone size: -; V gene: TRBV4-3; CDR3 protein: CASSQDLPGLAPITDTQYF
clone size: -; V gene: TRBV14; CDR3 protein: CASSQDHRVAEQYF
clone size: few; V gene: TRBV7-8; CDR3 protein: CASSLLGTSGRYEQYF
clone size: -; V gene: TRBV7-8; CDR3 protein: CASSLATGRDYEQYF
clone size: -; V gene: TRBV4-3; CDR3 protein: CASSQDLGRGYQGTDTQYF
clone size: -; V gene: TRBV7-8; CDR3 protein: CASSLTDRAYGYTF
clone size: -; V gene: TRBV10-2; CDR3 protein: CASSDRQGINEQFF
clone size: -; V gene: TRBV5-1; CDR3 protein: CASSGGTSGRASTDTQYF
clone size: -; V gene: TRBV4-1; CDR3 protein: CASSQVGGYEQYF
clone size: -; V gene: TRBV6-1; CDR3 protein: CASRKVISDNSPLHF
clone size: -; V gene: TRBV4-3; CDR3 protein: CASSQAGGATFKNEQFF
clone size: once; V gene: TRBV6-1; CDR3 protein: CASSESGTGVWEQYF